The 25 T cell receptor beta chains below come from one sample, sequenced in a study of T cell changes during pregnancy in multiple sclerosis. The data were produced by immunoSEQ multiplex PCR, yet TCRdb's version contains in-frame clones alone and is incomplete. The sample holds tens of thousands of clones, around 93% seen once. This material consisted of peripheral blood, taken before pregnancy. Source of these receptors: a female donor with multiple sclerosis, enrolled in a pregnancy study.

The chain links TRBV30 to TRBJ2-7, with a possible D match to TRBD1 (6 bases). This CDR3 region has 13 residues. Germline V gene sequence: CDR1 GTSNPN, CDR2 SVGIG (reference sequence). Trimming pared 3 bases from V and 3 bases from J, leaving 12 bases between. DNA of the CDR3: TGTGCCTGGAGCCTGGGGGCTATCTACGAGCAGTACTTC. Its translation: CAWSLGAIYEQYF.

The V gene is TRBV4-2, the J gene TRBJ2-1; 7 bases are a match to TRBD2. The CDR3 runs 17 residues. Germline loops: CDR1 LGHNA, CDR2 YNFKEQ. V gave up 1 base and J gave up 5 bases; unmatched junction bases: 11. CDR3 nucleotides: TGTGCCAGCAGCCAAGTGTGGGGAGGGAGGGCCGACAATGAGCAGTTCTTC. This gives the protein CASSQVWGGRADNEQFF.

CDR3 sequence: CASSKGQGGAEQYF. CDR3 nucleotide sequence: TGTGCCAGCAGTAAGGGCCAGGGGGGCGCGGAGCAGTACTTC. The chain carries TRBV6-5 and TRBJ2-7; possible D gene TRBD1, 7 bases. Trimming cost V 5 bases and J 7 bases, with 18 bases left between them. CDR1 is MNHEY, CDR2 SVGAGI, per germline. The CDR3 covers 14 residues.

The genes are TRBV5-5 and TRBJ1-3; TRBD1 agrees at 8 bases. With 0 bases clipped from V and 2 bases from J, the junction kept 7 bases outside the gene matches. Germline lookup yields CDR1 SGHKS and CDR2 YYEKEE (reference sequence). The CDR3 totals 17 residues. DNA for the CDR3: TGTGCCAGCAGCTTGGTCTCCTGGACAGGGACTGGAAACACCATATATTTT. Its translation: CASSLVSWTGTGNTIYF.

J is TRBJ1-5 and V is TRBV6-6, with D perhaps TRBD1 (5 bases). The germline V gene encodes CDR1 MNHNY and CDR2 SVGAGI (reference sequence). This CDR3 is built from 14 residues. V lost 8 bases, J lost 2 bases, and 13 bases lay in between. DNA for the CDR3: TGTGCCAGCCTAAGGGGTCAGGGCAATCAGCCCCAGCATTTT. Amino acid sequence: CASLRGQGNQPQHF.

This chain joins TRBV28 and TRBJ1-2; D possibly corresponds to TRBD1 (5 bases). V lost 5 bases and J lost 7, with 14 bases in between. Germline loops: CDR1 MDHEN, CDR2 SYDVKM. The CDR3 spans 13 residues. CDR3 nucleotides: TGTGCCAGCAGTCCCGGCAGGGTCGGTGGCTACACCTTC. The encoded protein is CASSPGRVGGYTF.

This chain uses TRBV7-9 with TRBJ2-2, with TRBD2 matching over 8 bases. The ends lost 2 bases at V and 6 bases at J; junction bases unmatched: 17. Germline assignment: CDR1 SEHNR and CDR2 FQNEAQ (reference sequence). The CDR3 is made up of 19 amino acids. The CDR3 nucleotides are TGTGCCAGCAGCTTAATAGCGGGGAGCCCGGTACATTTTTCCGGGGAGCTGTTTTTT. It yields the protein CASSLIAGSPVHFSGELFF.

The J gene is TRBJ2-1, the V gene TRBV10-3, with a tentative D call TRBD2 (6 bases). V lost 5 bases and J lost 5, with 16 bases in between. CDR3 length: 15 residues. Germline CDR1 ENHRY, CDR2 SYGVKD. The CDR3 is CAISLTGTPHNEQFF. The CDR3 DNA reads TGTGCCATCAGTTTAACCGGGACTCCCCACAATGAGCAGTTCTTC.

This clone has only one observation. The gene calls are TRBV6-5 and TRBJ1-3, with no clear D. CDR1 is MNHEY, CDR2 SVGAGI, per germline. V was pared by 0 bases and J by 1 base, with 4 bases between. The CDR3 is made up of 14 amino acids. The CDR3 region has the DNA TGTGCCAGCAGTTACTCGACTTCTGGAAACACCATATATTTT. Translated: CASSYSTSGNTIYF.

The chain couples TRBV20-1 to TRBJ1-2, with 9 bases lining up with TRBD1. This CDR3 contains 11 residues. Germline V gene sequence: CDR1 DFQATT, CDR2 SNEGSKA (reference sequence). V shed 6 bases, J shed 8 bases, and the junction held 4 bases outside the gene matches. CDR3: CSAGTGKGYTF. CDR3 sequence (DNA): TGCAGTGCCGGGACAGGGAAGGGCTACACCTTC.

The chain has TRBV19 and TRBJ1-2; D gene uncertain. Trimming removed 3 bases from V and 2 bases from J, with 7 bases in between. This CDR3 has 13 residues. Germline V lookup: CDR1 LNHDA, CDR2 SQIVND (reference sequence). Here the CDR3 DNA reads TGTGCCAGTAGTATTGGAGGGAACTATGGCTACACCTTC. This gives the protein CASSIGGNYGYTF.

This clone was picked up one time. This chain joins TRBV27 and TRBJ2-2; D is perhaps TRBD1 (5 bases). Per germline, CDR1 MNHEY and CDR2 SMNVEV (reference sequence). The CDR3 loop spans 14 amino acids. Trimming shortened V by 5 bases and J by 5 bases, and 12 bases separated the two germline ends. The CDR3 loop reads CASSLPGQTGELFF. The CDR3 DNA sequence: TGTGCCAGCAGTCTCCCAGGGCAAACCGGGGAGCTGTTTTTT.

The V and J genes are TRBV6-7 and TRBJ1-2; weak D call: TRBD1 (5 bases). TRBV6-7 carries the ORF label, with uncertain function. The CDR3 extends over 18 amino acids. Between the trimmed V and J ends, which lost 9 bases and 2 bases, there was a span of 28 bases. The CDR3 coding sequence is TGTGCCAGGACCCCCCCCGGGGGGGGTAAGAGGGCCAACTATGGCTACACCTTC. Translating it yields CARTPPGGGKRANYGYTF.

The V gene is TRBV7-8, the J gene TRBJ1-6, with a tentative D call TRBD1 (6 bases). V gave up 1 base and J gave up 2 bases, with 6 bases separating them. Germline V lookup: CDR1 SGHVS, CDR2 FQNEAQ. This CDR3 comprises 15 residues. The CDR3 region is CASSLGDTYNSPLHF. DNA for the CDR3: TGTGCCAGCAGCTTAGGGGACACCTATAATTCACCCCTCCACTTT. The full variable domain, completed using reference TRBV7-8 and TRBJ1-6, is GAGVSQSPRYKVAKRGQDVALRCDPISGHVSLFWYQQALGQGPEFLTYFQNEAQLDKSGLPSDRFFAERPEGSVSTLKIQRTQQEDSAVYLCASSLGDTYNSPLHFGNGTRLTVT.

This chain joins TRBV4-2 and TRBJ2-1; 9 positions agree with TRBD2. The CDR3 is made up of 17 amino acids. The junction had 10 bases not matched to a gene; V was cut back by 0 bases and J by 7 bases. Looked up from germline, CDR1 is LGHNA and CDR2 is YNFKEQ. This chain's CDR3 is CASSQDWAGGPKNEQFF. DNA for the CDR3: TGTGCCAGCAGCCAAGATTGGGCGGGAGGGCCGAAGAATGAGCAGTTCTTC.

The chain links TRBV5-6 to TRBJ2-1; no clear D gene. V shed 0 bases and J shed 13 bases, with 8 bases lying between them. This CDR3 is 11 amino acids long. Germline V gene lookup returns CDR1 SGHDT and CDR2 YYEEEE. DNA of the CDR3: TGTGCCAGCAGCTTGGGCGGTTTTCAGTTCTTC. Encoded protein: CASSLGGFQFF.

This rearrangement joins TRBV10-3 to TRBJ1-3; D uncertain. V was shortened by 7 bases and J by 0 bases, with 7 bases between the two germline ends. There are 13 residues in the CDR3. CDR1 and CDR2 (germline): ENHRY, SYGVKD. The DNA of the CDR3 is TGTGCCATCAATGCGGTCTCTGGAAACACCATATATTTT. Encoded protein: CAINAVSGNTIYF.

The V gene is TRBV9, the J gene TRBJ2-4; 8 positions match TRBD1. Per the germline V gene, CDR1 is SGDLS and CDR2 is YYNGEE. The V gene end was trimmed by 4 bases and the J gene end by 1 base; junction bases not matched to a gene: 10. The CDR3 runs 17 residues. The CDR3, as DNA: TGTGCCAGCAGCCCCCCAGACAGGGGACGGGCCAAAAACATTCAGTACTTC. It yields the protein CASSPPDRGRAKNIQYF.

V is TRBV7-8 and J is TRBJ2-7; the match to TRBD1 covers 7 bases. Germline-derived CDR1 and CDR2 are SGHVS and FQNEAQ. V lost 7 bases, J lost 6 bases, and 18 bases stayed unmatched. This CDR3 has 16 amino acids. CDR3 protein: CASNRTPKTGSGEQYF. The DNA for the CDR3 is TGTGCCAGCAACCGAACACCGAAGACAGGGTCGGGCGAGCAGTACTTC. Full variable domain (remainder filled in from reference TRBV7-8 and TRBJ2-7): GAGVSQSPRYKVAKRGQDVALRCDPISGHVSLFWYQQALGQGPEFLTYFQNEAQLDKSGLPSDRFFAERPEGSVSTLKIQRTQQEDSAVYLCASNRTPKTGSGEQYFGPGTRLTVT.

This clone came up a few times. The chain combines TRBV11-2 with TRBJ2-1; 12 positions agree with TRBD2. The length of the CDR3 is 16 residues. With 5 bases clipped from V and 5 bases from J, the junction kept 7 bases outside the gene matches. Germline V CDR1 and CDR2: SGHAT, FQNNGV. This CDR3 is CASSPTGLAGNNEQFF. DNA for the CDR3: TGTGCCAGCAGCCCTACTGGACTAGCGGGGAACAATGAGCAGTTCTTC.

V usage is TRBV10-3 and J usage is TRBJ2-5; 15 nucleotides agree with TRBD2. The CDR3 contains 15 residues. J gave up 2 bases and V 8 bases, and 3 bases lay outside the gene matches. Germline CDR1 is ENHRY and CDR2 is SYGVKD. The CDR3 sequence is CAIAGTSGGQETQYF. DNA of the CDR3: TGTGCCATCGCGGGGACTAGCGGGGGGCAAGAGACCCAGTACTTC.

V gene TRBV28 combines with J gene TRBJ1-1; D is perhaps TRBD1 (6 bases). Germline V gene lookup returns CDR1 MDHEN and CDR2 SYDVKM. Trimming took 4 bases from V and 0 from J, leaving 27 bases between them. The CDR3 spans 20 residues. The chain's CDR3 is CASSSPQGRWGPPLNTEAFF. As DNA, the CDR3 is TGTGCCAGCAGTTCCCCCCAGGGGCGCTGGGGCCCCCCCCTGAACACTGAAGCTTTCTTT.

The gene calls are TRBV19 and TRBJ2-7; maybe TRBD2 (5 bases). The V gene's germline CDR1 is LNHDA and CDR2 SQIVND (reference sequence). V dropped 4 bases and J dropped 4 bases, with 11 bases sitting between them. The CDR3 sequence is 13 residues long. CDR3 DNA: TGTGCCAGTAGTAGGGGAGACCAATACGAGCAGTACTTC. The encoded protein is CASSRGDQYEQYF.

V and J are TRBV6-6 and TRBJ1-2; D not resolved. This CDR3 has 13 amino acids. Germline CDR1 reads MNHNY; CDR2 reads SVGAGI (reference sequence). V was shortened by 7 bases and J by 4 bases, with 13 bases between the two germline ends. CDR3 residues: CASTSSVGYGYTF. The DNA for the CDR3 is TGTGCCAGCACCTCCAGCGTCGGCTATGGCTACACCTTC.

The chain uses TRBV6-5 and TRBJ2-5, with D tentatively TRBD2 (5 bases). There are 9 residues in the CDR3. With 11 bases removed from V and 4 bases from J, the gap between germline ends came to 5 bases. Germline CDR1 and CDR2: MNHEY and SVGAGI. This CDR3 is CAAGETQYF. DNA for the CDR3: TGTGCCGCGGGAGAGACCCAGTACTTC.